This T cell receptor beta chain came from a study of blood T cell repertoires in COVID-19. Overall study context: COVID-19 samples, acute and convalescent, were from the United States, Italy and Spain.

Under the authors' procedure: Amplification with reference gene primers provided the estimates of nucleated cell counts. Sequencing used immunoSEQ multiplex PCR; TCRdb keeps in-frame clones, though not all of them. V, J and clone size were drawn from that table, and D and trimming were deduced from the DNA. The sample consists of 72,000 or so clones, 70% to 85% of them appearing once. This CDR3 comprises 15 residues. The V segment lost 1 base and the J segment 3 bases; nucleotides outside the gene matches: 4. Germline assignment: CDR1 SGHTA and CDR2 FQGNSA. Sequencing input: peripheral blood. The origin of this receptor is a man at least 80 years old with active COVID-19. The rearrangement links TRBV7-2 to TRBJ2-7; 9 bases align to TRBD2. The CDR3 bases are TGTGCCAGCAGCTTAGTGCTAGCGGGGAGCTACGAGCAGTACTTC. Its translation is CASSLVLAGSYEQYF.